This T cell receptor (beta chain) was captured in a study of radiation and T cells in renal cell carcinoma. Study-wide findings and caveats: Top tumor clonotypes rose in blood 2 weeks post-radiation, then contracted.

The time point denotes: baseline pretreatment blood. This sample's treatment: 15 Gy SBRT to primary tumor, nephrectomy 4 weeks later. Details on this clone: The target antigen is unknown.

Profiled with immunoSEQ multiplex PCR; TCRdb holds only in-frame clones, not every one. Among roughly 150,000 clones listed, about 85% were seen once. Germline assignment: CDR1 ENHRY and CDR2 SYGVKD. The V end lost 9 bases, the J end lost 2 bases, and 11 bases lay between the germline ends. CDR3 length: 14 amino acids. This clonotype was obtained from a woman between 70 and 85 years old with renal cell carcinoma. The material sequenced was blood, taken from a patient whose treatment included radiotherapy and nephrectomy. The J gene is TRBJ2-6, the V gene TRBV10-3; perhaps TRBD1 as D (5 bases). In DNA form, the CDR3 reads TGTGCCATTGCGGCAGGGACTGGGGCCAACGTCCTGACTTTC. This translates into CAIAAGTGANVLTF.